One sample yielded the 4 T cell receptor beta chains listed below, sequenced in a study of CD8 T cells in ankylosing spondylitis. MiXCR, applied by TCRdb to the 5' RACE reads, yields one record per CDR3 protein. The table includes about 260,000 distinct CDR3 sequences, 20% to 30% detected once. The sequenced material came from blood, either unsorted or a sorted T cell fraction (not recorded which). These receptors were taken from a male donor with ankylosing spondylitis or in good health (not recorded which).

This rearrangement joins TRBV20-1 to TRBJ2-3; D is unresolved. This CDR3 region has 15 residues. Germline V gene sequence: CDR1 DFQATT, CDR2 SNEGSKA (reference sequence). Trimming left V 3 bases short and J 6 bases short, with 19 bases between. The CDR3 region is CSASLYGNYGDTQYF. CDR3 bases: TGCAGTGCTAGTCTTTATGGGAATTACGGGGATACGCAGTATTTT.

This clonotype was detected a few times. The chain links TRBV6-2 or TRBV6-3 to TRBJ2-3; tentatively, D is TRBD1 (6 bases). The V end lost 4 bases, the J end lost 1 base, and 9 bases lay between the germline ends. This CDR3 contains 14 residues. Germline V gives CDR1 MNHEY, CDR2 SVGEGT. Written as DNA, the CDR3 is TGTGCCAGCAGTTCGGGACATCGCACAGATACGCAGTATTTT. Translating it yields CASSSGHRTDTQYF.

This clonotype occurred a few times. This sequence joins TRBV7-6 and TRBJ2-3, with a tentative D call TRBD1 (6 bases). V was cut by 5 bases and J by 9 bases, with 18 bases left in between. CDR3 length: 14 residues. CDR1 is SGHVS and CDR2 is FNYEAQ in the germline V gene. The CDR3 DNA is TGTGCCAGCAGCCCGGTGGGGGCACAGGTGACGCAGTATTTT. Amino acid sequence: CASSPVGAQVTQYF.

The table lists this clonotype with many counts. The J gene is TRBJ2-7, the V gene TRBV12-3 or TRBV12-4, with TRBD1 identical over 9 bases. V shed 6 bases and J 3 bases; nucleotides not matched to a gene: 12. CDR3 length: 16 amino acids. CDR3 nucleotide sequence: TGTGCCAGCAGCCCCTCCTTCGCGGGACAGGGCTACGAGCAGTACTTC. Translating gives CASSPSFAGQGYEQYF.